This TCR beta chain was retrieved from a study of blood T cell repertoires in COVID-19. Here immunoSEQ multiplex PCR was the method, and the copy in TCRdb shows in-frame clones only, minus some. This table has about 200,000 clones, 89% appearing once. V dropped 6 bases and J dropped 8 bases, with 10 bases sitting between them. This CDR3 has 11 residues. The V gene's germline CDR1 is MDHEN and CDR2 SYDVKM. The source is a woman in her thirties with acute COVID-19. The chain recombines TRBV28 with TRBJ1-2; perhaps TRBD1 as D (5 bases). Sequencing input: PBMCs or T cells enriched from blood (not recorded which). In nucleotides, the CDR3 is TGTGCCAGCAGCAGCCGGGGGGGCTACACCTTC. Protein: CASSSRGGYTF.